This note documents a single T cell receptor (beta chain) sequence. Its antigen is not known. This CDR3 contains 14 residues. The V end was cut by 2 bases, the J end by 5 bases, with 12 bases between. Per germline, CDR1 MDHEN and CDR2 SYDVKM. Preterm samples came from extremely preterm deliveries at 23-27 weeks. The sample originates from a study of naive CD8 T cells in extremely preterm neonates. Study-level points and caveats: Compared with all age groups, preterm neonates showed less repertoire richness. Preterm samples differed in productive template counts; sample size was small. Shared CDR3 nucleotide sequences: preterm about 2.8%, term roughly 0.4%, children roughly 0.03%, adults approximately 0.01%. Preterm CDR3s were shorter than older groups', with fewer N additions and less trimming.

Only in-frame clones appear in the TCRdb table, and some are missing; sequencing was by immunoSEQ multiplex PCR. The repertoire holds about 5,000 clones, 90% to 95% seen once, with approximately 0.64% in the top ten. The V gene is TRBV28, the J gene TRBJ1-2; tentatively, D is TRBD1 (5 bases). This sequence originates from a boy who was born preterm. Sequenced material: naive CD8+ T cells from cord blood. CDR3 nucleotides: TGTGCCAGCAGTTTAACAGGTTTTTTATATGGCTACACCTTC. Amino acids: CASSLTGFLYGYTF.